This TCR beta chain derives from a study of blood T cell repertoires in COVID-19. The repertoire was sequenced with immunoSEQ multiplex PCR; TCRdb's copy has only in-frame clones and lacks some. Of 350,000 to 400,000 clones in the sample, 85% to 90% were seen once. This clone was detected once. V gave up 4 bases and J gave up 4 bases; unmatched junction bases: 6. This CDR3 comprises 14 residues. CDR1 and CDR2 (germline): SGHRS, YFSETQ. The chain links TRBV5-1 to TRBJ2-3; 7 bases map to TRBD2. This clonotype was sampled from a woman aged 30 to 39 who had recovered from COVID-19. Sample: PBMCs or T cells enriched from blood (not recorded which). The CDR3 DNA is TGCGCCAGCAGCCGGCGGGAGCGGGCAGATACGCAGTATTTT. As protein: CASSRRERADTQYF.